These 22 T cell receptor beta chains share one sample of origin, sequenced in a study of T cell repertoires in cytomegalovirus infection. From the reads, TCRdb called clonotypes with MiXCR, one entry per CDR3 protein. This sample yields 250,000 or so distinct CDR3 sequences, of which approximately 17% are seen a single time; over 40% belongs to the top ten. The sample comprised CD8+ T cells from PBMCs. Receptors were obtained from a human donor in good health (CMV status not recorded). Some clones in this sample may be carry-over from other donors' samples.

This clonotype was seen more than once but under ten times. This chain joins TRBV2 and TRBJ1-1; D uncertain. Germline assignment: CDR1 SNHLY and CDR2 FYNNEI. V was clipped by 3 bases and J by 5 bases, with 7 bases between them. The CDR3 totals 12 residues. CDR3 nucleotide sequence: TGTGCCAGCAGTGATGGAGGTACTGAAGCTTTCTTT. This codes for CASSDGGTEAFF.

In this sample, this clonotype turned up a few times. This sequence joins TRBV29-1 and TRBJ1-2; TRBD1 agrees at 7 bases. Unmatched junction bases numbered 11, after V lost 6 bases and J lost 7 bases. CDR3 length equals 13 residues. Germline V CDR1 and CDR2: SQVTM, ANQGSEA. In DNA, the CDR3 is TGCAGCGTCTTGACAGGGTTGGAGGCTGGCTACACCTTC. Residues: CSVLTGLEAGYTF.

This clonotype was seen only a few times. The chain combines TRBV5-1 with TRBJ2-3; the D gene is possibly TRBD2 (6 bases). The germline V gene has CDR1 SGHRS and CDR2 YFSETQ. Trimming left V 5 bases short and J 3 bases short, with 19 bases between. The CDR3 consists of 16 residues. The CDR3 loop reads CASSSSTSQPTDTQYF. The CDR3 region has the DNA TGCGCCAGCAGTTCTTCAACTAGCCAGCCTACAGATACGCAGTATTTT.

V is TRBV6-5 and J is TRBJ2-1; 8 bases agree with TRBD2. Germline values: CDR1 MNHEY, CDR2 SVGAGI. The CDR3 has 18 amino acids. Germline trimming cut 5 bases from V and 1 base from J; bases unmatched to any gene: 13. The DNA for the CDR3 is TGTGCCAGCAGTGGCCGTTTGGGCGGGGGGTATTCCTACAATGAGCAGTTCTTC. Its translation is CASSGRLGGGYSYNEQFF.

A few counts support this clonotype. The rearrangement joins TRBV5-1 to TRBJ2-5; no clear D. CDR1 and CDR2 from the germline V gene are SGHRS and YFSETQ. Trimming removed 5 bases at V and 1 base at J, with 6 bases between. The CDR3 is 12 amino acids. The CDR3 coding sequence is TGCGCCAGCAGTCGTCCCCAAGAGACCCAGTACTTC. It translates to CASSRPQETQYF.

This chain uses TRBV6-1 with TRBJ1-3; 7 bases align to TRBD1. The CDR3 has 15 amino acids. V trimming: 5 bases; J trimming: 4 bases; junction bases outside the gene matches: 8. Germline lookup yields CDR1 MNHNS and CDR2 SASEGT. CDR3 residues: CASSPDRVLGNTIYF. CDR3 in DNA: TGTGCCAGCAGTCCAGACAGGGTTCTCGGAAACACCATATATTTT.

This clonotype has more than one count but fewer than ten. The rearrangement joins TRBV27 to TRBJ1-1, with TRBD1 matching 7 bases. CDR1 is MNHEY, CDR2 SMNVEV, per germline (reference sequence). V lost 5 bases to trimming and J lost 1 base; unmatched junction nucleotides: 7. The CDR3 totals 15 residues. This chain's CDR3 is CASSPRQGRNTEAFF. As DNA, the CDR3 is TGTGCCAGCAGTCCCAGACAGGGACGGAACACTGAAGCTTTCTTT.

This clonotype has a count of ten or more. This chain links TRBV12-3 or TRBV12-4 with TRBJ2-7, with TRBD1 matching 9 bases. J lost 2 bases, V lost 3 bases, and 5 bases had no gene match. The CDR3 extends over 15 amino acids. CDR3 coding DNA: TGTGCCAGCAGTTTGGACCGGGACAGGGCCTACGAGCAGTACTTC. Its protein is CASSLDRDRAYEQYF.

The rearrangement joins TRBV2 to TRBJ2-7; 9 bases map to TRBD2. The V gene end was trimmed by 7 bases and the J gene end by 0 bases; junction bases not matched to a gene: 10. CDR3 length: 16 amino acids. The germline V gene has CDR1 SNHLY and CDR2 FYNNEI. CDR3 residues: CASTPGAGGVSYEQYF. The CDR3 DNA is TGTGCCAGCACCCCAGGAGCGGGGGGTGTCTCCTACGAGCAGTACTTC.

This clonotype was seen at least ten times. The rearrangement joins TRBV12-3 or TRBV12-4 to TRBJ1-5, with 7 bases matching TRBD1. Trimming cost V 7 bases and J 0 bases; bases outside gene matches: 3. CDR3 size: 14 residues. In DNA, the CDR3 is TGTGCCAGCAACGACAGGGATAGCAATCAGCCCCAGCATTTT. Its translation: CASNDRDSNQPQHF.

This clonotype came up many times. The chain links TRBV7-6 to TRBJ2-7; TRBD1 agrees at 10 bases. The CDR3 covers 14 residues. CDR1 is SGHVS, CDR2 FNYEAQ, per germline. Germline trimming cut 5 bases from V and 2 bases from J; bases unmatched to any gene: 3. CDR3 nucleotide sequence: TGTGCCAGCAGCGTGGGACAGGGGCCCTACGAGCAGTACTTC. Its protein product is CASSVGQGPYEQYF.

This clonotype was detected a few times. The gene calls are TRBV15 and TRBJ1-3, with unresolved D. Germline V gives CDR1 LNHNV, CDR2 YYDKDF (reference sequence). The CDR3 covers 13 residues. The V gene lost 1 base and the J gene lost 3 bases, with 4 bases spanning the gap. CDR3 bases: TGTGCCACCAGCAGAGCGGGTGGAAACACCATATATTTT. Residues: CATSRAGGNTIYF.

This clonotype was recorded a few times. This rearrangement joins TRBV7-3 to TRBJ2-1; tentative D call: TRBD2 (5 bases). The CDR3 has 13 amino acids. Germline assignment: CDR1 SGHTA and CDR2 FQGTGA. The V end was cut by 0 bases, the J end by 9 bases, with 9 bases between. The CDR3 sequence is CASSLTSSGEQFF. The CDR3 nucleotides are TGTGCCAGCAGCTTAACTTCCAGCGGTGAGCAGTTCTTC.

Ten or more counts support this clonotype. Written as DNA, the CDR3 is TGTGCCAGCAGCCAGGGGGCCGGGGAGCTGTTTTTT. Its protein is CASSQGAGELFF. This sequence joins TRBV7-8 and TRBJ2-2; TRBD1 aligns across 7 bases. Germline V lookup: CDR1 SGHVS, CDR2 FQNEAQ. CDR3 length: 12 residues. V lost 5 bases, J lost 6 bases, and 0 bases stayed unmatched.

This clonotype was seen only a few times. V usage is TRBV19 and J usage is TRBJ2-1; 7 bases line up with TRBD2. J gave up 4 bases and V 2 bases, and 5 bases lay outside the gene matches. Germline loops: CDR1 LNHDA, CDR2 SQIVND (reference sequence). This CDR3 comprises 15 residues. The CDR3 sequence is CASSISGLEYNEQFF. In nucleotides, the CDR3 is TGTGCCAGTAGTATATCCGGACTAGAATACAATGAGCAGTTCTTC.

The chain joins TRBV5-1 to TRBJ2-3; 9 bases match TRBD1. CDR3 length: 16 amino acids. Per the germline V gene, CDR1 is SGHRS and CDR2 is YFSETQ. The V segment lost 4 bases and the J segment 2 bases; nucleotides outside the gene matches: 8. The CDR3 sequence: CASSHPRDRATDTQYF. The DNA for the CDR3 is TGCGCCAGCAGCCACCCTCGGGACAGGGCCACAGATACGCAGTATTTT.

In this sample, this clonotype turned up many times. This sequence joins TRBV6-2 or TRBV6-3 and TRBJ2-4, with a tentative D call TRBD1 (5 bases). The V end was cut by 3 bases, the J end by 5 bases, with 14 bases between. This CDR3 comprises 15 residues. CDR1 and CDR2 from the germline V gene are MNHEY and SVGEGT. The CDR3 coding sequence is TGTGCCAGCAGTTATCAGGCAGGGAATCAAAACATTCAGTACTTC. Amino acids: CASSYQAGNQNIQYF.

The rearrangement uses TRBV6-2 or TRBV6-3 and TRBJ1-1; no clear D. V was pared by 7 bases and J by 0 bases, with 24 bases between. This CDR3 contains 18 residues. The germline CDR1 and CDR2 sequences are MNHEY and SVGEGT. In nucleotides, the CDR3 is TGTGCCAGCAAAGCCCTAGTGTGGACCCCAACCATGAACACTGAAGCTTTCTTT. Its translation is CASKALVWTPTMNTEAFF.

This clonotype showed up many times. V usage is TRBV7-6 and J usage is TRBJ2-7; the D is unclear. V dropped 4 bases and J dropped 4 bases, with 8 bases sitting between them. Germline lookup yields CDR1 SGHVS and CDR2 FNYEAQ. The CDR3 extends over 12 amino acids. This chain's CDR3 is CASSSSVYEQYF. The CDR3 nucleotides are TGTGCCAGCAGCTCCTCTGTGTACGAGCAGTACTTC.

This clonotype was picked up a small number of times. The rearrangement uses TRBV7-4 and TRBJ2-5; D may correspond to TRBD1 or TRBD2 (5 bases each). Germline CDR1 reads SGHVT; CDR2 reads SQSDAQ. CDR3 size: 16 residues. The germline V and J ends were trimmed by 3 bases and 1 base, with 15 bases remaining between them. CDR3 DNA sequence: TGTGCCAGCAGCTTCGCCGGGACGAAGCCCCAAGAGACCCAGTACTTC. Its translation is CASSFAGTKPQETQYF.

The rearrangement uses TRBV10-2 and TRBJ1-5; unclear D gene. CDR1 WSHSY and CDR2 SAAADI come from the germline V gene. This CDR3 contains 14 residues. Trimming pared 5 bases from V and 1 base from J, leaving 9 bases between. The DNA of the CDR3 is TGCGCCAGCAGTTCGGACGGGAGCAATCAGCCCCAGCATTTT. Amino acids: CASSSDGSNQPQHF.

V usage is TRBV6-2 or TRBV6-3 and J usage is TRBJ2-7; TRBD2 is a possible D gene (6 bases). Germline CDR1 reads MNHEY; CDR2 reads SVGEGT. The CDR3 totals 15 residues. V lost 5 bases and J lost 3, with 17 bases in between. The CDR3 region has the DNA TGTGCCAGCAGTCCCGCCGCGGGGTCCCGCTACGAGCAGTACTTC. Protein product: CASSPAAGSRYEQYF.